These 18 T cell receptor beta chains were sequenced from one sample in a study of early T cells in non-severe SARS-CoV-2 infection. Each CDR3 protein is one row after TCRdb ran MiXCR on the 5' RACE reads. The data hold some 71,000 distinct CDR3 sequences, with roughly an eighth observed a single time. Sequencing was carried out using whole blood. These receptors came from an adult who was a healthcare worker with PCR-confirmed SARS-CoV-2 infection or an uninfected control (not recorded which).

This clonotype was observed a few times. The CDR3 bases are TGTGCCAGCAGCAAGACAACGTCCCGGGACAGCTCTTTGTCCCTCCACTTT. Its translation is CASSKTTSRDSSLSLHF. The chain uses TRBV7-8 and TRBJ1-6, with TRBD1 identical over 7 bases. CDR3 length: 17 residues. With 5 bases clipped from V and 14 bases from J, the junction kept 21 bases outside the gene matches. The germline V gene has CDR1 SGHVS and CDR2 FQNEAQ.

The V call is TRBV28, the J call TRBJ1-2; possible D gene TRBD1, 5 bases. Per the germline V gene, CDR1 is MDHEN and CDR2 is SYDVKM. This CDR3 is built from 14 residues. Trimming cost V 7 bases and J 7 bases, with 19 bases left between them. In nucleotides, the CDR3 is TGTGCCAGCACCACAGGCCAGGGTCGTAGTGGCTACACCTTC. As protein: CASTTGQGRSGYTF.

In its sample, this clonotype was seen many times. V gene TRBV20-1 combines with J gene TRBJ1-1; D possibly corresponds to TRBD1 (6 bases). Trimming removed 1 base at V and 4 bases at J, with 22 bases between. Germline V gives CDR1 DFQATT, CDR2 SNEGSKA (reference sequence). The CDR3 spans 17 residues. CDR3 DNA: TGCAGTGCTAGAGCCCCGGGAGGGGGGCCCCAAGGCACTGAAGCTTTCTTT. This sequence encodes CSARAPGGGPQGTEAFF.

V is TRBV28 and J is TRBJ1-1; no clear D. V lost 6 bases and J lost 0, with 14 bases in between. This CDR3 has 15 residues. CDR1 is MDHEN and CDR2 is SYDVKM in the germline V gene. CDR3 DNA sequence: TGTGCCAGCAGCCCCTTAGTTACCCTGAACACTGAAGCTTTCTTT. Its translation: CASSPLVTLNTEAFF.

This sequence joins TRBV6-1 and TRBJ2-7; D may be TRBD1 (7 bases). Looked up from germline, CDR1 is MNHNS and CDR2 is SASEGT. The V end was cut by 2 bases, the J end by 2 bases, with 13 bases between. The CDR3 sequence is 15 residues long. Written as DNA, the CDR3 is TGTGCCAGCAGTGAATGGCCAGGGGGGACCTACGAGCAGTACTTC. Amino acids: CASSEWPGGTYEQYF.

This clonotype showed up many times. The chain carries TRBV5-4 and TRBJ2-3; TRBD2 matches 16 bases. The CDR3 consists of 17 residues. J was trimmed by 6 bases and V by 4 bases; bases with no gene match: 8. Germline V gene sequence: CDR1 SGHNT, CDR2 YYREEE (reference sequence). The CDR3 reads CASSQGLAGGTGDTQYF. CDR3 sequence (DNA): TGTGCCAGCAGCCAGGGACTAGCGGGGGGGACGGGCGATACGCAGTATTTT.

There are a few counts of this clonotype. The chain combines TRBV4-1 with TRBJ1-1; a weak D match, TRBD1 (6 bases). Trimming removed 5 bases from V and 3 bases from J, with 22 bases in between. Germline values: CDR1 MGHRA, CDR2 YSYEKL. The CDR3 is 17 amino acids. CDR3 in DNA: TGCGCCAGCAGCATAAGACTTCGGGACACGACATACACTGAAGCTTTCTTT. This gives the protein CASSIRLRDTTYTEAFF.

The CDR3 nucleotides read TGCGCCAGCAGCTTGGCTCGAACTGCAACTAATGAAAAACTGTTTTTT. Translating it yields CASSLARTATNEKLFF. The chain carries TRBV5-1 and TRBJ1-4; no reliable D call. V was clipped by 0 bases and J by 0 bases, with 9 bases between them. The CDR3 covers 16 residues. Looked up from germline, CDR1 is SGHRS and CDR2 is YFSETQ.

This chain connects TRBV28 to TRBJ2-7, with no clear D. The ends were cut back, 6 bases at V and 0 bases at J, with 9 bases in the middle. From germline, CDR1 is MDHEN and CDR2 SYDVKM. This CDR3 has 13 amino acids. CDR3 nucleotides: TGTGCCAGCAGAATTCCTAGCTCCTACGAGCAGTACTTC. Residues: CASRIPSSYEQYF.

This clonotype has a handful of counts. The V gene is TRBV9, the J gene TRBJ2-7, with 8 bases lining up with TRBD1. Germline CDR1 reads SGDLS; CDR2 reads YYNGEE. With V trimmed by 0 bases and J by 3 bases, 5 bases remained unmatched. This CDR3 region has 15 residues. This CDR3 is CASSVGGQGFYEQYF. DNA of the CDR3: TGTGCCAGCAGCGTAGGAGGACAGGGTTTCTACGAGCAGTACTTC.

The V and J genes are TRBV5-8 and TRBJ2-5; 8 positions match TRBD2. CDR1 SGHTS and CDR2 YDEGEE come from the germline V gene. The trim removed 1 base at V and 4 bases at J, leaving 3 bases unmatched. This CDR3 region has 14 residues. The CDR3 bases are TGTGCCAGCAGCTTGTTCAGCGGGGGAGAGACCCAGTACTTC. It codes for CASSLFSGGETQYF.

The sample holds a few counts of this clonotype. The V gene is TRBV9, the J gene TRBJ1-3, with TRBD1 matching 10 bases. Germline trimming cut 2 bases from V and 8 bases from J; bases unmatched to any gene: 1. The CDR3 is made up of 13 amino acids. CDR1 is SGDLS and CDR2 is YYNGEE in the germline V gene. The DNA of the CDR3 is TGTGCCAGCAGCGTCGGACAGGGGGACACCATATATTTT. It is translated as CASSVGQGDTIYF.

Only a few counts were recorded for this clonotype. The chain carries TRBV18 and TRBJ2-7; D gene unclear. The CDR3 is made up of 15 amino acids. Trimming removed 4 bases at V and 7 bases at J, with 20 bases between. Looked up from germline, CDR1 is KGHSH and CDR2 is LQKENI. The CDR3 sequence is CASSQAADGSGEQYF. In DNA, the CDR3 is TGTGCCAGCTCACAAGCCGCAGACGGATCTGGGGAGCAGTACTTC.

The chain is built from TRBV7-6 and TRBJ2-5; weak D call: TRBD2 (6 bases). The CDR3 is 16 amino acids. Germline CDR1 is SGHVS and CDR2 is FNYEAQ. V lost 3 bases to trimming and J lost 1 base, with 15 bases between them. The CDR3 bases are TGTGCCAGCAGCTTGGGCCCACGGGACTCCCAAGAGACCCAGTACTTC. This encodes CASSLGPRDSQETQYF.

A note on this clonotype: At one end, the junction sequence differs from germline, possibly due to a read error. The chain recombines TRBV10-3 with TRBJ2-2; no reliable D call. The CDR3 has 15 amino acids. Germline lookup yields CDR1 ENHRY and CDR2 SYGVKD. The DNA for the CDR3 is TGTGCCATCAGTGACGCGCAACCCAGCACCAGGGAGCTGTTTTTT. Translated, it gives CAISDAQPSTRELFF.

The rearrangement joins TRBV2 to TRBJ2-5; D not certain. The V gene lost 4 bases and the J gene lost 2 bases, with 11 bases spanning the gap. This CDR3 comprises 14 residues. Germline-derived CDR1 and CDR2 are SNHLY and FYNNEI. CDR3 sequence reads: CASSALRPQETQYF. CDR3 in DNA: TGTGCCAGCAGTGCCCTTCGGCCGCAAGAGACCCAGTACTTC.

This clonotype was recorded a few times. The V call is TRBV12-3 or TRBV12-4, the J call TRBJ2-3; 16 bases fit TRBD2. The length of the CDR3 is 21 residues. The V segment lost 4 bases and the J segment 1 base; nucleotides outside the gene matches: 14. The CDR3 region is CASSWPWGLAGGPLGTDTQYF. The CDR3 DNA reads TGTGCCAGCAGTTGGCCCTGGGGACTAGCGGGGGGGCCTCTGGGCACAGATACGCAGTATTTT.

This chain joins TRBV29-1 and TRBJ2-2; TRBD2 is a possible D gene (7 bases). Germline CDR1 and CDR2: SQVTM and ANQGSEA. The length of the CDR3 is 14 residues. Trimming cost V 7 bases and J 6 bases, with 18 bases left between them. CDR3 amino acids: CSARRGGVAGELFF. CDR3 nucleotide sequence: TGCAGCGCCAGAAGGGGGGGCGTCGCCGGGGAGCTGTTTTTT.